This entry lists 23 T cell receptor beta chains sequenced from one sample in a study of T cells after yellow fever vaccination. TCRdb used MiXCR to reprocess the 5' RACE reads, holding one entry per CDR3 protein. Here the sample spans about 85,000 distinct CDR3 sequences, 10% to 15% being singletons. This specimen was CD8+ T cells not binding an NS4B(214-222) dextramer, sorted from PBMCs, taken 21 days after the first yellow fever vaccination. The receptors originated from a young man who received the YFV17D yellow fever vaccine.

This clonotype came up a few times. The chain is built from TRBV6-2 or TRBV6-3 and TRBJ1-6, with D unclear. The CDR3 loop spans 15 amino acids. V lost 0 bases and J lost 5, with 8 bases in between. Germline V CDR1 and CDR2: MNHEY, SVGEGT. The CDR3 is CASSYSTDDNSPLHF. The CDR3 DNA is TGTGCCAGCAGTTACTCGACGGATGATAATTCACCCCTCCACTTT.

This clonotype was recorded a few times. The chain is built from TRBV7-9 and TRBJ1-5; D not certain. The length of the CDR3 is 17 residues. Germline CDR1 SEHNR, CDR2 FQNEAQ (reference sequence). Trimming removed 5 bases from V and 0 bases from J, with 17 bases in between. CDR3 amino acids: CASSLTRTGYSNQPQHF. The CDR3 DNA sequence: TGTGCCAGCAGCCTTACCCGGACGGGATATAGCAATCAGCCCCAGCATTTT.

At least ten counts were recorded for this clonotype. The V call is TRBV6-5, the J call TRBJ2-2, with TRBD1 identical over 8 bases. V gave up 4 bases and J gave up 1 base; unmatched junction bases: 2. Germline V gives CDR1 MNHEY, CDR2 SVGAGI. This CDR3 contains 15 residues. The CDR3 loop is CASSSGTGNTGELFF. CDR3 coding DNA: TGTGCCAGCAGTTCCGGGACAGGGAACACCGGGGAGCTGTTTTTT.

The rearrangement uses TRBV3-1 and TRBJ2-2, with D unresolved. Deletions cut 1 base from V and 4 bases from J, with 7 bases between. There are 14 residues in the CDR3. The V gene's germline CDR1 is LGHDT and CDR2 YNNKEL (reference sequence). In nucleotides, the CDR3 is TGTGCCAGCAGCCAAGGTTTGGGCACCGGGGAGCTGTTTTTT. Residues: CASSQGLGTGELFF. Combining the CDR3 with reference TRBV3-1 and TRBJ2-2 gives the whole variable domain DTAVSQTPKYLVTQMGNDKSIKCEQNLGHDTMYWYKQDSKKFLKIMFSYNNKELIINETVPNRFSPKSPDKAHLNLHINSLELGDSAVYFCASSQGLGTGELFFGEGSRLTVL.

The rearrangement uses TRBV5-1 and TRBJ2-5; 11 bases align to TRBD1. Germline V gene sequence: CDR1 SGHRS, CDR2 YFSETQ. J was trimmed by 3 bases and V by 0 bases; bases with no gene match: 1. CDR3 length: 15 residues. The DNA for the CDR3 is TGCGCCAGCAGCTTGGGGGACAGGGGGGAAGAGACCCAGTACTTC. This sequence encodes CASSLGDRGEETQYF.

The CDR3 DNA is TGTGCCAGCAAACGCAGGGAAGAGACCCAGTACTTC. Protein: CASKRREETQYF. The chain combines TRBV12-3 or TRBV12-4 with TRBJ2-5; D perhaps matches TRBD1 (5 bases). Between the trimmed V and J ends, which lost 7 bases and 3 bases, there was a span of 9 bases. CDR3 length equals 12 residues.

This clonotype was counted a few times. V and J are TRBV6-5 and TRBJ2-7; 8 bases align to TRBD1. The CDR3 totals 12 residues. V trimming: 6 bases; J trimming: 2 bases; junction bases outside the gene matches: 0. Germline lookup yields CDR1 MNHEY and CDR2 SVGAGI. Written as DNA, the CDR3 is TGTGCCAGCAGGACAGGGGCCTACGAGCAGTACTTC. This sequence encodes CASRTGAYEQYF.

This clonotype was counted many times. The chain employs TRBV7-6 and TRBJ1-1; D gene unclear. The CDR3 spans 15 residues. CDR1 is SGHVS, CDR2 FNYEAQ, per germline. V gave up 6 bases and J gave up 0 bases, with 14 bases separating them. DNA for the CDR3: TGTGCCAGCAGTCAACGAGCCTCCTTGAACACTGAAGCTTTCTTT. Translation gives CASSQRASLNTEAFF.

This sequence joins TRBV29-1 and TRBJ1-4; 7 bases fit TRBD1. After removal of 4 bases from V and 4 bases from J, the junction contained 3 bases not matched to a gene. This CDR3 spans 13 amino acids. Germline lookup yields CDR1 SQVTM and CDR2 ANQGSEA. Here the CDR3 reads CSVAQGVNEKLFF. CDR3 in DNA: TGCAGCGTTGCCCAGGGGGTTAATGAAAAACTGTTTTTT.

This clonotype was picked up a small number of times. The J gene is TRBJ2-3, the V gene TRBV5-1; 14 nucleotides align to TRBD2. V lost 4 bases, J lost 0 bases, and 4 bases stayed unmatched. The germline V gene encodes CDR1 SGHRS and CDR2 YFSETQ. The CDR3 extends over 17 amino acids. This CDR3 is CASSPGTSGGSTDTQYF. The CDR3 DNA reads TGCGCCAGCAGCCCAGGGACTAGCGGGGGCAGCACAGATACGCAGTATTTT.

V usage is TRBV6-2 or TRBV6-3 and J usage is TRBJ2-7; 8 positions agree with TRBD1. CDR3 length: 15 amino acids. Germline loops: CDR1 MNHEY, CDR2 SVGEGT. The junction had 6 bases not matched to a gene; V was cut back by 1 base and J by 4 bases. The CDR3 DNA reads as TGTGCCAGCAGTTACTTTGGGGACAGGACTTACGAGCAGTACTTC. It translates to CASSYFGDRTYEQYF.

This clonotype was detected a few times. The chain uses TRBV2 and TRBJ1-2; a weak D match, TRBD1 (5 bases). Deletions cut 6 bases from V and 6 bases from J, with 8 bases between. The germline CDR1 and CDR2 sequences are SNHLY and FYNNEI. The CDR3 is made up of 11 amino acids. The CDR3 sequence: CASRPGNGYTF. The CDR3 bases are TGTGCCAGCAGGCCAGGGAATGGCTACACCTTC.

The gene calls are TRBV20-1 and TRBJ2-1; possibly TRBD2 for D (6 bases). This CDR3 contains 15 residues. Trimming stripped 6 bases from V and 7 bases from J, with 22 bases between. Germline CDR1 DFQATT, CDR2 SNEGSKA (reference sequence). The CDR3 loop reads CSAEDSETSGNEQFF. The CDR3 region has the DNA TGCAGTGCAGAAGACTCTGAAACCAGCGGGAATGAGCAGTTCTTC.

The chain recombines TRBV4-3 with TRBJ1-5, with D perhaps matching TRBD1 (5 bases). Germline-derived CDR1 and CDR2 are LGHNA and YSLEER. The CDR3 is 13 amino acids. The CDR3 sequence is CSAGGGSNQPQHF. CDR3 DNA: TGCTCGGCCGGGGGTGGTAGCAATCAGCCCCAGCATTTT.

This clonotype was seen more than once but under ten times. CDR3 residues: CATSGLASEQFF. The CDR3 region has the DNA TGTGCCACCTCGGGACTAGCAAGCGAGCAGTTCTTC. The chain combines TRBV10-3 with TRBJ2-1; TRBD2 agrees at 9 bases. With 10 bases clipped from V and 10 bases from J, the junction kept 8 bases outside the gene matches. Germline V lookup: CDR1 ENHRY, CDR2 SYGVKD. This CDR3 is 12 amino acids long.

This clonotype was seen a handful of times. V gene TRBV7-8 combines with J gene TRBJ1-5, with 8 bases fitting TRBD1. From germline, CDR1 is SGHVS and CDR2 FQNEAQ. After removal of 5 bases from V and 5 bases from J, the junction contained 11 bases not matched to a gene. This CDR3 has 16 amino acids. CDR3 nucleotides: TGTGCCAGCAGCCTCCTGTTCGCAGGGGGCTATCAGCCCCAGCATTTT. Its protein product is CASSLLFAGGYQPQHF.

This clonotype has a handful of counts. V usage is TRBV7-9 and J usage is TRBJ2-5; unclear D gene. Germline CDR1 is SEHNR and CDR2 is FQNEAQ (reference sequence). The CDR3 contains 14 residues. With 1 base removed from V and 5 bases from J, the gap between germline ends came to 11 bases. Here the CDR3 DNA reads TGTGCCAGCAGCTTAGTGGCGTCGAAGGAGACCCAGTACTTC. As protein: CASSLVASKETQYF.

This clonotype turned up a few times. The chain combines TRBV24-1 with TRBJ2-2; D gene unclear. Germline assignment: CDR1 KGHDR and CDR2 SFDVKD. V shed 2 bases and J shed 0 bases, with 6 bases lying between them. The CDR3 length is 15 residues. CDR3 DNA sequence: TGTGCCACCAGTGATTCATTCGCGAACACCGGGGAGCTGTTTTTT. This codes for CATSDSFANTGELFF.

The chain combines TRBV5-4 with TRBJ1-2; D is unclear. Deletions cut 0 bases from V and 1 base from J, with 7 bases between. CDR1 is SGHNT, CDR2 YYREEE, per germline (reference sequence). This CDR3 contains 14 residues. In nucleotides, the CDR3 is TGTGCCAGCAGCTTGGTCTCGATTAACTATGGCTACACCTTC. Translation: CASSLVSINYGYTF.

The DNA for the CDR3 is TGTGCCAGCACCGGACCGGGGGGTTACGACGAGCAGTACTTC. It codes for CASTGPGGYDEQYF. This chain uses TRBV27 with TRBJ2-7, with 7 bases matching TRBD2. The trim removed 7 bases at V and 5 bases at J, leaving 11 bases unmatched. The CDR3 covers 14 residues. The V gene's germline CDR1 is MNHEY and CDR2 SMNVEV (reference sequence).

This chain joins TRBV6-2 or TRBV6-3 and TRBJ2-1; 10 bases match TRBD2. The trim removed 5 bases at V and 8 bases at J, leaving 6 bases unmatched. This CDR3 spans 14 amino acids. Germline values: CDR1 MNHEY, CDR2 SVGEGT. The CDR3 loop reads CASSLLAGAYEQFF. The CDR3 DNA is TGTGCCAGCAGTCTCCTAGCGGGGGCGTATGAGCAGTTCTTC.

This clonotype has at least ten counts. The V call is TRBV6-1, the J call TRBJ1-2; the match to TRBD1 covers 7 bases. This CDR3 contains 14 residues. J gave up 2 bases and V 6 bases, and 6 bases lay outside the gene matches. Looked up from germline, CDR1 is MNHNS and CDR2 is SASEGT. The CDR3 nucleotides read TGTGCCAGCAGAAACAGGGGACGGAACTATGGCTACACCTTC. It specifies CASRNRGRNYGYTF.

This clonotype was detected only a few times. The DNA of the CDR3 is TGTGCCAGCAGGAAATTGAACACTGAAGCTTTCTTT. It yields the protein CASRKLNTEAFF. This chain joins TRBV25-1 and TRBJ1-1; D not certain. CDR1 MGHDK and CDR2 SYGVNS come from the germline V gene. CDR3 length equals 12 residues. The V gene lost 6 bases and the J gene lost 0 bases, with 5 bases spanning the gap.